There are many counts of the clone carrying this TCR beta chain. Only healthy Caucasians were enrolled as donors. TCRdb called the 5' RACE reads again in MiXCR, with one record for every CDR3 protein. This sample has around 100,000 distinct CDR3 sequences, with about 6% found just once. The data were obtained in a study of identical twins. The CDR3 length is 14 residues. Germline loops: CDR1 SEHNR, CDR2 FQNEAQ (reference sequence). The V end lost 8 bases, the J end lost 0 bases, and 8 bases lay between the germline ends. The clonotype was recovered from a woman between 45 and 60 years old in good health. Source material: memory T cells sorted from blood. This chain connects TRBV7-9 to TRBJ2-6, with D uncertain. The CDR3: CASDDVSGANVLTF. The DNA for the CDR3 is TGTGCCAGCGATGACGTCTCTGGGGCCAACGTCCTGACTTTC.